A selection of T cell receptor beta chains follows, all from one sample in a study of Tregs in tolerant kidney transplant recipients. Profiling relied on immunoSEQ multiplex PCR, and the TCRdb table lists in-frame clones only, not all of them. Here the sample spans 200,000 to 300,000 clones, about 80% being singletons. The material sequenced was CD4+ T cells from blood. These receptors were taken from a human donor in good health. Each CDR3 is given with its conserved first and last residue. D genes are given only for firm matches. Size is omitted from some rows. Given values are once, few, many or a class for expanded clones.

j_call	clone_size	d_call	v_call	cdr3_aa	cdr3_nt
TRBJ2-1	-	-	TRBV7-6	CASSLLHGEQFF	TGTGCCAGCAGCTTACTCCACGGTGAGCAGTTCTTC
TRBJ1-1	-	-	TRBV27	CASSFPNTEAFF	TGTGCCAGCAGTTTCCCGAACACTGAAGCTTTCTTT
TRBJ1-1	-	TRBD1	TRBV5-1	CASSPDRVNTEAFF	TGCGCCAGCAGCCCCGACAGGGTGAACACTGAAGCTTTCTTT
TRBJ1-2	-	TRBD1	TRBV19	CASSIGTGPREGYTF	TGTGCCAGTAGTATCGGGACAGGGCCTAGGGAAGGCTACACCTTC
TRBJ1-1	-	-	TRBV5-1	CASSFGNTEAFF	TGCGCCAGCAGCTTTGGGAACACTGAAGCTTTCTTT
TRBJ2-7	-	-	TRBV4-2	CASSQVLSYEQYF	TGTGCCAGCAGCCAAGTACTTTCCTACGAGCAGTACTTC
TRBJ2-1	-	-	TRBV29-1	CSVEFSDVYNEQFF	TGCAGCGTTGAATTTTCGGACGTCTACAATGAGCAGTTCTTC
TRBJ2-7	-	-	TRBV5-1	CASSRDLYYEQYF	TGCGCCAGCAGTCGGGACTTATACTACGAGCAGTACTTC
TRBJ1-1	once	-	TRBV18	CASSPQNSGGAFF	TGTGCCAGCTCACCACAGAACAGCGGGGGAGCTTTCTTT
TRBJ2-1	-	-	TRBV10-1	CASRQDRYNEQFF	TGCGCCAGCAGGCAGGACAGATACAATGAGCAGTTCTTC
TRBJ2-4	-	-	TRBV5-6	CASSLTGSGNIQYF	TGTGCCAGCAGCTTGACAGGGTCGGGAAACATTCAGTACTTC
TRBJ2-2	-	-	TRBV7-3	CASSPGGNGELFF	TGTGCCAGCAGTCCCGGCGGAAACGGGGAGCTGTTTTTT
TRBJ2-1	-	TRBD2	TRBV9	CASSPSGKYNEQFF	TGTGCCAGCAGCCCTAGCGGGAAGTACAATGAGCAGTTCTTC
TRBJ1-6	-	-	TRBV2	CARDQPGTGSPLHF	TGTGCCCGCGATCAACCGGGGACGGGTTCACCCCTCCACTTT
TRBJ1-2	-	-	TRBV2	CASSEIRDPYGYTF	TGTGCCAGCAGTGAGATAAGGGATCCCTATGGCTACACCTTC
TRBJ2-7	-	-	TRBV20-1	CSAHYSYEQYF	TGCAGTGCTCATTACAGCTACGAGCAGTACTTC